This T cell receptor beta chain originates from a study of cytomegalovirus exposure and HLA in healthy donors. Turning to the study itself: Previous work identified around 120 million unique TCR beta sequences from around 200 million T cells. The early release's HLA-typed donors yielded 70 million to 85 million unique TCRs.

The PCR made use of 60 Vbeta and 13 Jbeta primers. Produced via immunoSEQ multiplex PCR; TCRdb's table is partial and in-frame only. The sample shows some 140,000 clones, more than 75% of them seen only once. CDR1 is KGHSH and CDR2 is LQKENI in the germline V gene. Unmatched junction bases numbered 6, after V lost 6 bases and J lost 7 bases. This CDR3 is built from 12 residues. In the case of this clone: As yet, its antigen is unknown.

Overall study findings and caveats: A later analysis reportedly found fewer N-insertions in an Asian-associated ancestry cluster than the roughly 670-donor mean. There were some V segments, including TRBV6-2 and TRBV6-3, excluded as indistinguishable.

The source of this sequence is a man between 25 and 39 years old in good health and CMV-seronegative. V usage is TRBV18 and J usage is TRBJ2-7; 7 positions agree with TRBD1. Sample: PBMCs. CDR3 loop: CASSLRDSEQYF. The CDR3 nucleotides are TGTGCCAGCTCCCTCCGGGACAGTGAGCAGTACTTC.